The clone carrying this T cell receptor (beta chain) was detected a few times. Antigen: not known. Germline V gives CDR1 LNHDA, CDR2 SQIVND (reference sequence). The CDR3 spans 13 residues. V gave up 8 bases and J gave up 4 bases; unmatched junction bases: 4. The data originate from a study of T cell repertoires in cytomegalovirus infection. The wider study: Public TCR beta signatures marked donors with CMV infection and the matching HLA. The study, taken as a whole, reports: Clonotype analysis showed dominance of the ex vivo response by HLA-C-restricted CMV-specific TCR beta clonotypes. Summed public TCR beta family frequency identified CMV carriers bearing the relevant HLA.

TCRdb passed the reads through MiXCR, listing each CDR3 protein once. The profile shows about 740,000 distinct CDR3 sequences, 35% of them singletons. The rearrangement links TRBV19 to TRBJ1-5; 8 nucleotides match TRBD1. The origin of this receptor is a human donor in good health (CMV status not recorded). Some clones in this sample may be carry-over from other donors' samples. The sequenced material came from PBMCs. The chain's CDR3 is CASGTGRNQPQHF. CDR3 DNA: TGTGCCAGTGGGACAGGACGAAATCAGCCCCAGCATTTT.